These 9 T cell receptor beta chains originate from one sample sequenced in a study of CD8 T cells in ankylosing spondylitis (dated by TCRdb to 2015 to 2018). No antigens are known for them. The library was obtained by 5' RACE. These reads were obtained on an Illumina HiSeq 2500. TCRdb passed the public sequencing reads through fastp at Q25 and MiXCR, retaining productive beta sequences. Identical CDR3 proteins give one entry, which carries the most common genes and DNA. The sample yields fewer than 650,000 distinct CDR3 sequences; roughly 13% were counted once. Around 7% of the sample is in the top ten clones. Study-wide conclusions, independent of this receptor: A TCR beta motif of 7 or 8 highly homologous amino acid variants appeared characteristic of blood from ankylosing spondylitis patients.

The sample was blood, either unsorted or a sorted T cell fraction (not recorded which). The source is a male donor with ankylosing spondylitis.

This rearrangement joins TRBV6-2 or TRBV6-3 to TRBJ2-7; 9 nucleotides align to TRBD1. V shed 6 bases, J shed 3 bases, and the junction held 12 bases outside the gene matches. The CDR3 sequence is 16 residues long. Germline-derived CDR1 and CDR2 are MNHEY and SVGEGT. CDR3 in DNA: TGTGCCAGCAGCCGAAAGGCCCCGGACAGGGGCTACGAGCAGTACGTC. It translates to CASSRKAPDRGYEQYV.

This sequence joins TRBV11-1 and TRBJ2-7; possibly TRBD2 for D (5 bases). The germline V and J ends were trimmed by 5 bases and 0 bases, with 11 bases remaining between them. Germline CDR1 is SGHAT and CDR2 is FQDESV (reference sequence). The CDR3 runs to 14 residues. The CDR3 DNA is TGTGCCAGCAGCAAGGACTGGGACTCCTACGAGCAGTACGTC. Translated: CASSKDWDSYEQYV.

This rearrangement joins TRBV5-1 to TRBJ1-2; a possible D gene is TRBD1 (6 bases). The CDR3 consists of 15 residues. V lost 7 bases, J lost 2 bases, and 18 bases lay in between. The germline gives CDR1 SGHRS, CDR2 YFSETQ. CDR3 DNA: TGCGCCAGCTCCCACCAAAGTCAGGGGAACTATGGCTACACCTTC. Its translation is CASSHQSQGNYGYTF.

This clonotype was picked up many times. V and J are TRBV5-1 and TRBJ2-2, with 10 positions matching TRBD2. V trimming: 4 bases; J trimming: 2 bases; junction bases outside the gene matches: 5. This CDR3 has 16 amino acids. Germline V gene lookup returns CDR1 SGHRS and CDR2 YFSETQ. The CDR3 region is CASSKRTSGNTGELFF. The CDR3, as DNA: TGCGCCAGCAGCAAACGGACTAGCGGAAACACCGGGGAGCTGTTTTTT.

This clonotype was counted at least ten times. The V call is TRBV29-1, the J call TRBJ2-1, with 8 positions matching TRBD2. Germline V CDR1 and CDR2: SQVTM, ANQGSEA. After removal of 6 bases from V and 5 bases from J, the junction contained 12 bases not matched to a gene. The CDR3 has 15 residues. The CDR3 bases are TGCAGCGTCCTCAGAACTAGCGGATACGACAATGAGCAGTTCTTC. Amino acid sequence: CSVLRTSGYDNEQFF.

This clonotype was observed a few times. The chain combines TRBV20-1 with TRBJ2-1; 11 bases map to TRBD2. Germline assignment: CDR1 DFQATT and CDR2 SNEGSKA (reference sequence). The CDR3 length is 14 residues. V gave up 5 bases and J gave up 7 bases; unmatched junction bases: 7. CDR3: CSAPLAGGWNEQFF. In nucleotides, the CDR3 is TGCAGTGCTCCCCTAGCGGGAGGTTGGAATGAGCAGTTCTTC.

This chain joins TRBV20-1 and TRBJ1-5; D perhaps matches TRBD1 (5 bases). V was trimmed by 2 bases and J by 4 bases, leaving 15 bases between them. Germline-derived CDR1 and CDR2 are DFQATT and SNEGSKA (reference sequence). CDR3 length equals 15 residues. The DNA for the CDR3 is TGCAGTGCTAGATACCGCGCAGGGAGGAATCAGCCCCAGCATTTT. As protein: CSARYRAGRNQPQHF.

This clonotype came up many times. The chain has TRBV28 and TRBJ2-1; 7 bases map to TRBD2. Germline V CDR1 and CDR2: MDHEN, SYDVKM. CDR3 size: 15 residues. J was trimmed by 5 bases and V by 4 bases; bases with no gene match: 8. The CDR3 protein is CASSSAGTTNNEQFF. CDR3 nucleotide sequence: TGTGCCAGCAGTTCGGCCGGGACTACCAACAATGAGCAGTTCTTC.

This clonotype was picked up many times. The CDR3 spells CATRASGPYQETQYF. DNA of the CDR3: TGTGCCACCAGGGCTAGCGGGCCTTACCAAGAGACCCAGTACTTC. The chain joins TRBV24-1 to TRBJ2-5; 8 bases match TRBD2. J gave up 0 bases and V 7 bases, and 6 bases lay outside the gene matches. The CDR3 runs 15 residues. CDR1 is KGHDR, CDR2 SFDVKD, per germline.